These 23 T cell receptor beta chains originate from one sample sequenced in a study of blood T cell repertoires in COVID-19. Sequenced by immunoSEQ multiplex PCR; TCRdb stores in-frame clones only, minus some. The sample holds 88,000 or so clones, about 86% seen once. Sequenced material: peripheral blood. These receptors all stem from a man aged 55-75 years with acute or convalescent COVID-19.

The chain carries TRBV5-4 and TRBJ1-2; 8 bases are shared with TRBD1. The CDR3 length is 12 residues. Trimming took 4 bases from V and 8 from J; bases not matched to a gene: 4. CDR1 SGHNT and CDR2 YYREEE come from the germline V gene (reference sequence). As DNA, the CDR3 is TGTGCCAGCAGCCTCCGACAGGGGGGCTACACCTTC. Protein: CASSLRQGGYTF.

DNA for the CDR3: TGTGCCAGCAGTGAGGTTGGGGCACGCACCCCAACTAATGAAAAACTGTTTTTT. Translation gives CASSEVGARTPTNEKLFF. V and J are TRBV6-4 and TRBJ1-4; tentative D call: TRBD1 (5 bases). The CDR3 sequence is 18 residues long. Germline lookup yields CDR1 MRHNA and CDR2 SNTAGT. With 3 bases removed from V and 0 bases from J, the gap between germline ends came to 17 bases.

The J gene is TRBJ2-7, the V gene TRBV11-1, with D uncertain. The germline V gene encodes CDR1 SGHAT and CDR2 FQDESV (reference sequence). The CDR3 runs to 14 residues. V was pared by 3 bases and J by 6 bases, with 15 bases between. The CDR3 loop reads CASSLLRFPSEQYF. CDR3 sequence (DNA): TGTGCCAGCAGCTTGCTTCGGTTCCCAAGCGAGCAGTACTTC.

The J gene is TRBJ2-7, the V gene TRBV10-2; the match to TRBD1 covers 7 bases. From germline, CDR1 is WSHSY and CDR2 SAAADI. With V trimmed by 2 bases and J by 5 bases, 9 bases remained unmatched. The CDR3 is made up of 15 amino acids. CDR3 nucleotides: TGCGCCAGCAGTGAGCACCAAGACAGGGAAAACGAGCAGTACTTC. Protein product: CASSEHQDRENEQYF.

This clone has a handful of counts. This chain connects TRBV6-5 to TRBJ2-7; the D gene is possibly TRBD1 (6 bases). Germline loops: CDR1 MNHEY, CDR2 SVGAGI. Trimming removed 2 bases from V and 2 bases from J, with 16 bases in between. The CDR3 has 16 residues. The CDR3 DNA follows: TGTGCCAGCAGTTACCGTTACAGGGAACCGGCCTACGAGCAGTACTTC. It codes for CASSYRYREPAYEQYF.

This clone was counted a few times. The chain uses TRBV2 and TRBJ2-1; 7 positions agree with TRBD2. There are 13 residues in the CDR3. J lost 5 bases, V lost 8 bases, and 6 bases had no gene match. In germline, CDR1 is SNHLY, CDR2 FYNNEI. CDR3 amino acids: CASLGLLNNEQFF. The CDR3 DNA follows: TGTGCCAGCCTGGGACTACTAAACAATGAGCAGTTCTTC.

The gene calls are TRBV30 and TRBJ1-4, with no clear D. The CDR3 consists of 12 residues. Trimming took 1 base from V and 7 from J, leaving 7 bases between them. Looked up from germline, CDR1 is GTSNPN and CDR2 is SVGIG (reference sequence). The CDR3 is CAWSAPLEKLFF. CDR3 DNA sequence: TGTGCCTGGAGTGCCCCTCTTGAAAAACTGTTTTTT.

The chain is built from TRBV30 and TRBJ2-3, with 7 nucleotides matching TRBD1. V dropped 2 bases and J dropped 0; count of bases not matched to a gene: 8. The germline gives CDR1 GTSNPN, CDR2 SVGIG (reference sequence). CDR3 size: 16 residues. CDR3 sequence reads: CAWSPGTVTSTDTQYF. Here the CDR3 DNA reads TGTGCCTGGAGTCCCGGGACAGTTACTAGCACAGATACGCAGTATTTT.

The V and J genes are TRBV6-5 and TRBJ1-2, with D tentatively TRBD1 (5 bases). Germline V lookup: CDR1 MNHEY, CDR2 SVGAGI. The length of the CDR3 is 15 residues. V shed 0 bases and J shed 4 bases, with 12 bases lying between them. The CDR3 coding sequence is TGTGCCAGCAGTTACTCCGGGGGAAGCGGCTATGGCTACACCTTC. Its translation is CASSYSGGSGYGYTF.

This clone appeared a few times. The gene calls are TRBV30 and TRBJ1-2; TRBD1 agrees at 7 bases. This CDR3 is built from 14 residues. Looked up from germline, CDR1 is GTSNPN and CDR2 is SVGIG (reference sequence). The trim removed 0 bases at V and 8 bases at J, leaving 9 bases unmatched. The CDR3 loop reads CAWSVLRTGVGYTF. CDR3 DNA: TGTGCCTGGAGTGTTCTAAGAACAGGGGTCGGCTACACCTTC.

The CDR3 loop is CASSKGQGNTIYF. CDR3 in DNA: TGTGCCAGCAGCAAAGGACAGGGAAACACCATATATTTT. The chain is built from TRBV7-9 and TRBJ1-3; possible D gene TRBD1, 6 bases. Germline V CDR1 and CDR2: SEHNR, FQNEAQ (reference sequence). This CDR3 spans 13 amino acids. V gave up 5 bases and J gave up 4 bases, with 9 bases separating them.

This clone was recorded once. The chain employs TRBV11-3 and TRBJ2-1; 10 nucleotides line up with TRBD2. The germline V gene encodes CDR1 SGHNT and CDR2 YENEEA. This CDR3 spans 14 amino acids. The V segment lost 4 bases and the J segment 8 bases; nucleotides outside the gene matches: 5. CDR3 protein: CASSSRTSGDEQFF. The CDR3 DNA is TGTGCCAGCAGCTCGAGAACTAGCGGGGATGAGCAGTTCTTC.

This chain connects TRBV30 to TRBJ1-2; TRBD1 might be the D (6 bases). The germline V gene encodes CDR1 GTSNPN and CDR2 SVGIG (reference sequence). V was shortened by 0 bases and J by 8 bases, with 10 bases between the two germline ends. The CDR3 is 12 residues long. For the CDR3, the DNA is TGTGCCTGGAGTGTAACAGGGTCCGGCTACACCTTC. This translates into CAWSVTGSGYTF. Full variable domain (remainder filled in from reference TRBV30 and TRBJ1-2): SQTIHQWPATLVQPVGSPLSLECTVEGTSNPNLYWYRQAAGRGLQLLFYSVGIGQISSEVPQNLSASRPQDRQFILSSKKLLLSDSGFYLCAWSVTGSGYTFGSGTRLTVV.

This sequence joins TRBV6-5 and TRBJ2-3, with 10 bases that match TRBD2. Trimming took 4 bases from V and 3 from J; bases not matched to a gene: 4. The V gene's germline CDR1 is MNHEY and CDR2 SVGAGI. CDR3 length: 15 amino acids. This chain's CDR3 is CASSWGLARTDTQYF. The CDR3 DNA follows: TGTGCCAGCAGTTGGGGACTAGCGAGGACAGATACGCAGTATTTT.

The chain links TRBV30 to TRBJ1-5; 10 bases are shared with TRBD1. With 3 bases clipped from V and 2 bases from J, the junction kept 7 bases outside the gene matches. This CDR3 spans 16 amino acids. Germline V lookup: CDR1 GTSNPN, CDR2 SVGIG (reference sequence). The CDR3 loop is CAWRRQGALGNQPQHF. The DNA for the CDR3 is TGTGCCTGGAGGAGACAGGGGGCATTGGGCAATCAGCCCCAGCATTTT.

The chain uses TRBV5-6 and TRBJ2-1, with TRBD2 matching 13 bases. This CDR3 has 15 amino acids. Germline CDR1 is SGHDT and CDR2 is YYEEEE. V was clipped by 2 bases and J by 8 bases; unmatched bases: 4. CDR3 loop: CASSFGLAGADEQFF. CDR3 bases: TGTGCCAGCAGCTTTGGACTAGCGGGAGCGGATGAGCAGTTCTTC.

The V gene is TRBV9, the J gene TRBJ2-1, with 11 nucleotides matching TRBD2. Unmatched junction bases numbered 6, after V lost 3 bases and J lost 4 bases. The CDR3 is 16 amino acids. Germline values: CDR1 SGDLS, CDR2 YYNGEE. CDR3 protein: CASSGIAGGPYNEQFF. The DNA of the CDR3 is TGTGCCAGCAGCGGTATAGCGGGAGGGCCGTACAATGAGCAGTTCTTC.

V is TRBV13 and J is TRBJ1-6; 8 nucleotides align to TRBD1. Germline-derived CDR1 and CDR2 are PRHDT and FYEKMQ (reference sequence). V shed 4 bases, J shed 6 bases, and the junction held 11 bases outside the gene matches. The CDR3 loop spans 17 amino acids. CDR3 in DNA: TGTGCCAGCAGCTCCGGGACAGGTGGAAGAGTTAATTCACCCCTCCACTTT. Its protein product is CASSSGTGGRVNSPLHF.

This clone was picked up one time. CDR3: CASSLRSGGSGIFQPQHF. The CDR3, as DNA: TGTGCCAGCAGCTTAAGGTCAGGGGGCAGTGGTATTTTTCAGCCCCAGCATTTT. The chain joins TRBV7-6 to TRBJ1-5, with 8 bases identical to TRBD1. The germline V gene has CDR1 SGHVS and CDR2 FNYEAQ. CDR3 length: 18 amino acids. The junction had 15 bases not matched to a gene; V was cut back by 2 bases and J by 6 bases. The variable domain in full, with the rest retrieved from reference TRBV7-6 and TRBJ1-5, is GAGVSQSPRYKVTKRGQDVALRCDPISGHVSLYWYRQALGQGPEFLTYFNYEAQQDKSGLPNDRFSAERPEGSISTLTIQRTEQRDSAMYRCASSLRSGGSGIFQPQHFGDGTRLSIL.

The V gene is TRBV5-4, the J gene TRBJ2-7, with 7 bases that match TRBD2. CDR1 and CDR2 from the germline V gene are SGHNT and YYREEE (reference sequence). CDR3 length: 14 residues. Unmatched junction bases numbered 5, after V lost 2 bases and J lost 3 bases. CDR3 loop: CASSLSGLHYEQYF. The CDR3 DNA reads as TGTGCCAGCAGCTTATCGGGACTACACTACGAGCAGTACTTC.

The chain is built from TRBV15 and TRBJ2-1; D gene unclear. The CDR3 consists of 12 residues. V dropped 3 bases and J dropped 9 bases, with 9 bases sitting between them. Germline V CDR1 and CDR2: LNHNV, YYDKDF (reference sequence). The CDR3 DNA reads TGTGCCACCAGCAGGACAAACATTGAGCAGTTCTTC. It encodes CATSRTNIEQFF. Combining the CDR3 with reference TRBV15 and TRBJ2-1 gives the whole variable domain DAMVIQNPRYQVTQFGKPVTLSCSQTLNHNVMYWYQQKSSQAPKLLFHYYDKDFNNEADTPDNFQSRRPNTSFCFLDIRSPGLGDTAMYLCATSRTNIEQFFGPGTRLTVL.

This clone came up many times. The rearrangement uses TRBV7-9 and TRBJ2-7; TRBD1 agrees at 8 bases. This CDR3 has 14 amino acids. Trimming removed 0 bases from V and 5 bases from J; junction bases left unmatched: 3. Germline V gives CDR1 SEHNR, CDR2 FQNEAQ (reference sequence). The chain's CDR3 is CASSLARGRDEQYF. CDR3 DNA: TGTGCCAGCAGCTTAGCCAGGGGGCGGGACGAGCAGTACTTC.

This chain connects TRBV19 to TRBJ2-3; 11 bases line up with TRBD2. The CDR3 length is 16 residues. From germline, CDR1 is LNHDA and CDR2 SQIVND (reference sequence). Trimming removed 4 bases from V and 2 bases from J; junction bases left unmatched: 5. CDR3 protein: CASSRGLAVITDTQYF. Written as DNA, the CDR3 is TGTGCCAGTAGTAGGGGACTAGCGGTGATCACAGATACGCAGTATTTT.